Listed below are T cell receptor beta chains from one sample, sequenced in a study of CD8 T cells in Susac syndrome. One entry per CDR3 protein, called by TCRdb with MiXCR from the immunoSEQ multiplex PCR reads. The data hold about 120,000 distinct CDR3 sequences, with about nine tenths observed a single time. Sample: CD8+ T cells from PBMCs. Receptors were obtained from a human donor in good health. CDR3s include the opening cysteine and the closing phenylalanine or tryptophan. D genes are given only for firm matches. For some rows the clone size is stated as once, few or many, or as a class when expanded; others skip it.

TRBV19	.	.	TRBJ1-5	CASRAQAGWNQPQHF	TGTGCCAGTAGAGCCCAGGCAGGGTGGAATCAGCCCCAGCATTTT
TRBV7-2	TRBD1	.	TRBJ1-1	CASSKRGGAEAFF	TGTGCCAGCAGCAAAAGAGGGGGCGCGGAAGCTTTCTTT
TRBV7-2	TRBD1	.	TRBJ1-2	CASSGFRDRDGYTF	TGTGCCAGCAGCGGTTTCCGGGACAGGGATGGCTACACCTTC
TRBV6-5	.	.	TRBJ1-2	CASSSLILTRDGPNYGYTF	TGTGCCAGCAGTTCACTTATACTGACAAGGGATGGACCGAACTATGGCTACACCTTC
TRBV2	TRBD1	.	TRBJ2-5	CASRGGQGRVSETQYF	TGTGCCAGCAGGGGTGGACAGGGGAGAGTGTCGGAGACCCAGTACTTC
TRBV5-8	.	.	TRBJ1-5	CASSLVRDQPQHF	TGTGCCAGCAGCTTGGTACGTGATCAGCCCCAGCATTTT
TRBV19	.	.	TRBJ2-2	CASSTWTFANTGELFF	TGTGCCAGTAGTACCTGGACCTTTGCGAACACCGGGGAGCTGTTTTTT
TRBV7-9	TRBD1	.	TRBJ2-5	CASGGTGYPQETQYF	TGTGCCAGCGGGGGGACAGGGTATCCCCAAGAGACCCAGTACTTC
TRBV28	.	.	TRBJ1-1	CASSFRAEAFF	TGTGCCAGCAGTTTTAGGGCGGAAGCTTTCTTT
TRBV20-1	.	.	TRBJ1-2	CSARPNGITNYGYTF	TGCAGTGCTAGACCCAACGGGATAACTAACTATGGCTACACCTTC
TRBV12-3/TRBV12-4	.	.	TRBJ2-1	CASSLLASRGEQFF	TGTGCCAGCAGTTTATTGGCCTCACGAGGTGAGCAGTTCTTC
TRBV11-2	TRBD1	.	TRBJ2-2	CASSRTGVIGTTGELFF	TGTGCCAGCAGCCGGACAGGGGTAATAGGGACGACCGGGGAGCTGTTTTTT
TRBV20-1	.	.	TRBJ2-7	CSASQKKSGIFDREQYF	TGCAGTGCTAGCCAGAAAAAGTCAGGGATCTTCGATCGCGAGCAGTACTTC
TRBV29-1	.	.	TRBJ2-1	CSVEGQGPYNEQFF	TGCAGCGTTGAAGGGCAGGGCCCCTACAATGAGCAGTTCTTC
TRBV18	.	.	TRBJ2-1	CASSQGVNNEQFF	TGTGCCAGCTCACAGGGGGTAAACAATGAGCAGTTCTTC
TRBV28	.	once	TRBJ2-3	CASSFQEGITDTQYF	TGTGCCAGCAGTTTTCAGGAGGGGATAACAGATACGCAGTATTTT
TRBV7-2	.	few	TRBJ2-7	CASSLEVGEQYF	TGTGCCAGCAGCTTAGAAGTTGGTGAGCAGTACTTC
TRBV29-1	.	.	TRBJ2-7	CSVQEGAYEQYF	TGCAGCGTTCAGGAGGGGGCCTACGAGCAGTACTTC
TRBV3-1	TRBD2	.	TRBJ2-2	CASSSRLAGSNTGELFF	TGTGCCAGCAGCTCCAGACTAGCGGGCTCGAACACCGGGGAGCTGTTTTTT
TRBV9	.	.	TRBJ2-3	CASGRDLGGADTQYF	TGTGCCAGCGGGCGGGACTTAGGAGGGGCAGATACGCAGTATTTT
TRBV6-5	TRBD2	.	TRBJ2-7	CATWGLQTYEQYF	TGTGCCACCTGGGGACTACAAACCTACGAGCAGTACTTC
TRBV6-2/TRBV6-3	.	few	TRBJ2-7	CASTPGAAYEQYF	TGTGCCAGCACCCCGGGAGCAGCGTACGAGCAGTACTTC
TRBV29-1	TRBD2	.	TRBJ2-1	CSVEPVGSGRDNEQFF	TGCAGCGTTGAACCGGTAGGCAGCGGGAGGGACAATGAGCAGTTCTTC
TRBV11-2	.	.	TRBJ1-1	CASSLPWGRENTEAFF	TGTGCCAGCAGCTTACCTTGGGGCAGGGAGAACACTGAAGCTTTCTTT
TRBV4-3	.	.	TRBJ1-2	CASSQGTDRRGYGYTF	TGCGCCAGCAGCCAAGGGACGGACCGCCGAGGCTATGGCTACACCTTC
TRBV19	.	.	TRBJ2-1	CATQGGGNPPSYNEQFF	TGTGCCACCCAGGGGGGCGGTAACCCGCCCTCCTACAATGAGCAGTTCTTC
TRBV12-3/TRBV12-4	.	.	TRBJ1-1	CASSYAGARTEAFF	TGTGCCAGCAGTTACGCCGGGGCACGGACTGAAGCTTTCTTT
TRBV20-1	TRBD1	.	TRBJ1-1	CSARSDRGKLMNTEAFF	TGCAGTGCTAGGTCGGACAGGGGGAAATTGATGAACACTGAAGCTTTCTTT
TRBV7-2	.	.	TRBJ1-6	CASSPGAHINSPLHF	TGTGCCAGCAGCCCCGGGGCACATATTAATTCACCCCTCCACTTT
TRBV14	.	.	TRBJ2-2	CASSQGIGSTGELFF	TGTGCCAGCAGCCAAGGGATTGGGTCAACCGGGGAGCTGTTTTTT
TRBV14	.	.	TRBJ2-7	CASSQGGQFPYEQYF	TGTGCCAGCAGCCAAGGTGGACAGTTCCCCTACGAGCAGTACTTC
TRBV7-8	.	.	TRBJ1-5	CASTVGGGLNQPQHF	TGTGCCAGCACCGTGGGAGGGGGGCTTAATCAGCCCCAGCATTTT
TRBV6-2/TRBV6-3	.	.	TRBJ2-2	CASRRGGDTGELFF	TGTGCCAGCCGGAGGGGGGGGGACACCGGGGAGCTGTTTTTT
TRBV14	TRBD1	.	TRBJ1-1	CASSQARTGGAFF	TGTGCCAGCAGCCAAGCCCGGACAGGGGGGGCTTTCTTT
TRBV6-1	.	.	TRBJ2-5	CASSEQDLYQETQYF	TGTGCCAGCAGTGAACAGGACTTGTACCAAGAGACCCAGTACTTC
TRBV14	.	.	TRBJ1-1	CASSPYLTGEAFF	TGTGCCAGCAGCCCATATCTGACAGGTGAAGCTTTCTTT
TRBV5-1	TRBD1	.	TRBJ1-4	CASSPGGLSEKLFF	TGCGCCAGCAGCCCAGGGGGTTTGAGTGAAAAACTGTTTTTT